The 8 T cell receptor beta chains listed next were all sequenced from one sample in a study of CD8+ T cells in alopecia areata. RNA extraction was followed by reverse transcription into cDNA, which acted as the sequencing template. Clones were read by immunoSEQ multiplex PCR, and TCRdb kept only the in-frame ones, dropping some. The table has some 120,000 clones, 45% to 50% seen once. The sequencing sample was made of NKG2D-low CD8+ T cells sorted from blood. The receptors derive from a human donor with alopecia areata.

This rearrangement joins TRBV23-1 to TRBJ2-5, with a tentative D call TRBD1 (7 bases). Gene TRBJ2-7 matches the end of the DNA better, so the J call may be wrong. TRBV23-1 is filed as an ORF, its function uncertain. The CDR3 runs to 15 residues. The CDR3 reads CASSPPGGPFYEQYF. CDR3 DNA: TGCGCCAGCAGTCCGCCAGGGGGGCCCTTCTACGAGCAGTACTTC.

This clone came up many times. CDR3: CASSPKIGYEQYF. The CDR3 DNA reads TGTGCCAGCAGCCCCAAGATAGGCTACGAGCAGTACTTC. The V and J genes are TRBV7-9 and TRBJ2-7; no reliable D call. Per the germline V gene, CDR1 is SEHNR and CDR2 is FQNEAQ (reference sequence). The CDR3 has 13 amino acids. Trimming took off 5 bases at V and 3 bases at J, with 11 bases between the two ends.

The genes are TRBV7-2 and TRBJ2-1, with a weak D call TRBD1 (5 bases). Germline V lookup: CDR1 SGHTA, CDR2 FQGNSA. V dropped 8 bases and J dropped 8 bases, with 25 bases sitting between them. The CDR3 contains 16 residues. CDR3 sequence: CASSRGWTSRNYEQFF. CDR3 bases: TGTGCCAGCTCCCGTGGGTGGACATCGAGGAACTATGAGCAGTTCTTC. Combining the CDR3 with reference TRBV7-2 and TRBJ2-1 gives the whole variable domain GAGVSQSPSNKVTEKGKDVELRCDPISGHTALYWYRQSLGQGLEFLIYFQGNSAPDKSGLPSDRFSAERTGGSVSTLTIQRTQQEDSAVYLCASSRGWTSRNYEQFFGPGTRLTVL.

The CDR3 region has the DNA TGTGCCAGCAGTGGACGGGCAGTATCACCCCTCCACTTT. Translation gives CASSGRAVSPLHF. The chain joins TRBV25-1 to TRBJ1-6; D is ambiguous. Looked up from germline, CDR1 is MGHDK and CDR2 is SYGVNS. Trimming left V 4 bases short and J 10 bases short, with 11 bases between. There are 13 residues in the CDR3.

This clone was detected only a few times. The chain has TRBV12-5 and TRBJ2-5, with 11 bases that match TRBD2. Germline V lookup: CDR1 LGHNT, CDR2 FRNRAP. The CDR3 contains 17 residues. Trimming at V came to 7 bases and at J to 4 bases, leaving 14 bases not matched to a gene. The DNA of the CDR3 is TGTGCTAGTGATTACCCCTTTTCTAGCGGGGGGCCAGAGACCCAGTACTTC. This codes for CASDYPFSSGGPETQYF.

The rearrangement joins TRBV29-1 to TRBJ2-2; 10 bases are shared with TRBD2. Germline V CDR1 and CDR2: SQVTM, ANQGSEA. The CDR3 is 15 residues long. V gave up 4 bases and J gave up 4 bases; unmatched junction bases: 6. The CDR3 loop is CSVVGLAGATGELFF. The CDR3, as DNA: TGCAGCGTTGTCGGCCTAGCGGGGGCCACCGGGGAGCTGTTTTTT.

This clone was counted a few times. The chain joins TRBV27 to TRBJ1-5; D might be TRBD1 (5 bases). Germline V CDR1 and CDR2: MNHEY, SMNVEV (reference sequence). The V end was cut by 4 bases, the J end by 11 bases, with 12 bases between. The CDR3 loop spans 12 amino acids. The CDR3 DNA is TGTGCCAGCAGTTCCCCCGGGGGGGCCCAGCATTTT. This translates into CASSSPGGAQHF.

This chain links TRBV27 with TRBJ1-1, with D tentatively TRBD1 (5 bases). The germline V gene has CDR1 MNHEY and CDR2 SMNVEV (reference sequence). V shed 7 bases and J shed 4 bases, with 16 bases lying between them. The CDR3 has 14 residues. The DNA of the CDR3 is TGTGCCAGCAAGCTGGCAGGGCCAGGCACTGAAGCTTTCTTT. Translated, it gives CASKLAGPGTEAFF.